The 22 T cell receptor beta chains presented below share a single source sample, sequenced in a study of blood T cells in healthy people across ages. PCR was performed a second time for about 7 to 11 cycles using a sample-barcoded 5' primer and a J-beta primer mix. Each CDR3 protein gets one entry after TCRdb re-called the 5' RACE reads with MiXCR. This table has about 1,400,000 distinct CDR3 sequences, approximately 38% appearing once. Sequenced: blood. The receptor set was obtained from a woman younger than 35 in good health.

On this clonotype: A much larger clone differs from this one at a single base, so this may be a read error. The chain recombines TRBV24-1 with TRBJ2-5; possible D gene TRBD1, 6 bases. CDR1 is KGHDR, CDR2 SFDVKD, per germline. Trimming pared 4 bases from V and 11 bases from J, leaving 16 bases between. CDR3 length: 13 amino acids. CDR3 loop: CATSDPDRNEQYF. The CDR3 DNA reads as TGTGCCACCAGTGACCCCGACAGGAATGAGCAGTACTTC.

The chain recombines TRBV3-1 with TRBJ2-5; 12 positions match TRBD2. Germline trimming cut 5 bases from V and 9 bases from J; bases unmatched to any gene: 10. Germline CDR1 reads LGHDT; CDR2 reads YNNKEL (reference sequence). This CDR3 has 15 residues. The CDR3 loop reads CASSSLAGGPGAQYF. CDR3 in DNA: TGTGCCAGCAGCTCTCTAGCGGGAGGGCCGGGGGCCCAGTACTTC.

The V and J genes are TRBV28 and TRBJ1-2, with D possibly being TRBD1 (5 bases). CDR1 is MDHEN and CDR2 is SYDVKM in the germline V gene. CDR3 length: 12 amino acids. The V gene lost 5 bases and the J gene lost 7 bases, with 11 bases spanning the gap. The CDR3 loop is CASSGAWVGYTF. DNA of the CDR3: TGTGCCAGCAGTGGGGCGTGGGTTGGCTACACCTTC.

In the case of this clonotype: The junction and the germline gene differ at one end; a read error may be behind it. The chain combines TRBV12-3 or TRBV12-4 with TRBJ2-3; 11 bases match TRBD2. The CDR3 totals 15 residues. The CDR3 DNA reads as TGTGCCAGCAGCCGCGGGACTAGCGGAGCAGATGCGCAGTATTTT. Translated: CASSRGTSGADAQYF.

The chain recombines TRBV6-4 with TRBJ1-2; D unclear. In germline, CDR1 is MRHNA, CDR2 SNTAGT. V was clipped by 4 bases and J by 6 bases, with 12 bases between them. This CDR3 contains 13 residues. DNA of the CDR3: TGTGCCAGCAGTGGCTACCGGGTAAATGGCTACACCTTC. This gives the protein CASSGYRVNGYTF.

This clonotype was detected only a few times. This sequence joins TRBV7-2 and TRBJ2-7; possibly TRBD2 for D (6 bases). The CDR3 spans 17 residues. Trimming took off 1 base at V and 1 base at J, with 17 bases between the two ends. In germline, CDR1 is SGHTA, CDR2 FQGNSA. The CDR3 loop reads CASSLGAPGLLSYEQYF. CDR3 bases: TGTGCCAGCAGCTTAGGCGCCCCGGGACTCTTGTCCTACGAGCAGTACTTC.

The rearrangement uses TRBV6-2 or TRBV6-3 and TRBJ1-3; weak D call: TRBD1 (5 bases). Germline lookup yields CDR1 MNHEY and CDR2 SVGEGT. Trimming stripped 0 bases from V and 3 bases from J, with 9 bases between. The CDR3 runs 15 residues. The CDR3 nucleotides read TGTGCCAGCAGTTACTCGGACATACGTGGAAACACCATATATTTT. Its translation is CASSYSDIRGNTIYF.

This clonotype was seen only a few times. The chain carries TRBV7-2 and TRBJ2-2, with D hard to call. The germline V gene has CDR1 SGHTA and CDR2 FQGNSA. The CDR3 length is 14 residues. V was shortened by 3 bases and J by 3 bases, with 8 bases between the two germline ends. CDR3 region: CASSFYGYTGELFF. The DNA of the CDR3 is TGTGCCAGCAGCTTCTATGGGTACACCGGGGAGCTGTTTTTT.

The V call is TRBV12-3 or TRBV12-4, the J call TRBJ1-6; no definite D call. The CDR3 consists of 17 residues. The V and J ends lost 6 bases and 0 bases respectively, with 15 bases between them. The CDR3: CASSSQRKSSYNSPLHF. CDR3 DNA: TGTGCCAGCAGCTCCCAGAGGAAAAGCTCCTATAATTCACCCCTCCACTTT.

This clonotype showed up just a few times. The CDR3 here is CASYEMETQYF. The CDR3 DNA reads TGCGCCAGCTATGAAATGGAGACCCAGTACTTC. The chain couples TRBV5-1 to TRBJ2-5, with D uncertain. The germline V gene has CDR1 SGHRS and CDR2 YFSETQ. V was trimmed by 7 bases and J by 5 bases, leaving 9 bases between them. The CDR3 consists of 11 residues. Based on the CDR3 plus reference TRBV5-1 and TRBJ2-5, the full variable domain is KAGVTQTPRYLIKTRGQQVTLSCSPISGHRSVSWYQQTPGQGLQFLFEYFSETQRNKGNFPGRFSGRQFSNSRSEMNVSTLELGDSALYLCASYEMETQYFGPGTRLLVL.

The rearrangement links TRBV7-3 to TRBJ2-1; 7 positions agree with TRBD2. The CDR3 has 15 amino acids. V shed 2 bases, J shed 7 bases, and the junction held 8 bases outside the gene matches. Germline loops: CDR1 SGHTA, CDR2 FQGTGA. The CDR3 reads CASSLAGDQGNEQFF. The DNA for the CDR3 is TGTGCCAGCAGCTTAGCGGGGGACCAGGGAAATGAGCAGTTCTTC.

This chain links TRBV30 with TRBJ1-5, with D possibly being TRBD1 (6 bases). Trimming took 2 bases from V and 5 from J, leaving 13 bases between them. The germline CDR1 and CDR2 sequences are GTSNPN and SVGIG (reference sequence). There are 14 residues in the CDR3. The chain's CDR3 is CAWSSGQNHQPQHF. In DNA form, the CDR3 reads TGTGCCTGGAGTTCCGGACAGAACCATCAGCCCCAGCATTTT.

This clonotype was recorded a few times. The rearrangement links TRBV7-9 to TRBJ2-1; D might be TRBD1 or TRBD2, each matching 5 bases. With 4 bases removed from V and 8 bases from J, the gap between germline ends came to 12 bases. Germline CDR1 is SEHNR and CDR2 is FQNEAQ (reference sequence). CDR3 length equals 13 residues. The CDR3 region is CASSSRLGDEQFF. The CDR3 DNA reads TGTGCCAGCAGCTCCCGTTTGGGGGATGAGCAGTTCTTC.

In this sample, this clonotype turned up a few times. CDR3 protein: CASSPRGQGTHEQYF. The CDR3 DNA reads as TGTGCCAGCAGCCCCCGAGGACAGGGTACCCACGAGCAGTACTTC. The chain couples TRBV7-2 to TRBJ2-7; 8 positions match TRBD1. Germline loops: CDR1 SGHTA, CDR2 FQGNSA. CDR3 size: 15 residues. V lost 5 bases and J lost 5; bases outside the gene matches: 11.

This clonotype was counted a few times. The rearrangement uses TRBV20-1 and TRBJ2-7; D is possibly TRBD2 (5 bases). The CDR3 loop spans 13 amino acids. CDR1 and CDR2 from the germline V gene are DFQATT and SNEGSKA (reference sequence). Trimming took 1 base from V and 5 from J, leaving 12 bases between them. The CDR3 loop reads CSARARGIHEQYF. The CDR3 coding sequence is TGCAGTGCTAGAGCGCGAGGGATCCACGAGCAGTACTTC.

This sequence joins TRBV6-1 and TRBJ2-1, with D perhaps TRBD2 (6 bases). Germline loops: CDR1 MNHNS, CDR2 SASEGT. V was clipped by 5 bases and J by 0 bases, with 17 bases between them. This CDR3 region has 17 residues. CDR3 DNA sequence: TGTGCCAGCAGTCCCCAGCGGGCGGGTAGCTCCTACAATGAGCAGTTCTTC. Translating it yields CASSPQRAGSSYNEQFF.

In regard to this clonotype: An end of the junction does not agree with germline; a read error may underlie this. This rearrangement joins TRBV3-1 to TRBJ2-7; D perhaps matches TRBD1 (5 bases). The CDR3 runs 15 residues. Per the germline V gene, CDR1 is LGHDT and CDR2 is YNNKEL (reference sequence). The CDR3 reads CAGSQGEGNSYEQYF. CDR3 nucleotides: TGTGCCGGCAGCCAAGGGGAAGGGAACTCCTACGAGCAGTACTTC.

The gene calls are TRBV27 and TRBJ2-7; no reliable D call. This CDR3 has 14 residues. Germline CDR1 reads MNHEY; CDR2 reads SMNVEV (reference sequence). The V end lost 2 bases, the J end lost 6 bases, and 14 bases lay between the germline ends. The DNA for the CDR3 is TGTGCCAGCAGTTTAGAATTGCCTTTCGCCGAGCAGTACTTC. Amino acids: CASSLELPFAEQYF.

A remark on this clonotype: The junction departs from the called germline gene at one end, perhaps through a read error. The rearrangement joins TRBV20-1 to TRBJ2-5; 7 bases are shared with TRBD2. The CDR3 is 16 residues long. Looked up from germline, CDR1 is DFQATT and CDR2 is SNEGSKA (reference sequence). The DNA of the CDR3 is TGCAGTGCACCAGACGGTAGCGGGCCCCTCCAAGAGATCCAGTACTTC. Protein: CSAPDGSGPLQEIQYF.

V usage is TRBV5-1 and J usage is TRBJ1-3, with a tentative D call TRBD1 (6 bases). V was clipped by 3 bases and J by 0 bases, with 13 bases between them. Germline assignment: CDR1 SGHRS and CDR2 YFSETQ. This CDR3 is built from 16 residues. The CDR3 DNA sequence: TGCGCCAGCAGCTCGGACAGCCAGAGCTCTGGAAACACCATATATTTT. This encodes CASSSDSQSSGNTIYF.

The chain is built from TRBV5-1 and TRBJ2-3; the D gene is possibly TRBD2 (6 bases). The CDR3 extends over 17 amino acids. V lost 2 bases to trimming and J lost 2 bases, with 18 bases between them. In germline, CDR1 is SGHRS, CDR2 YFSETQ. The CDR3 region is CASSFRLGTGDTDTQYF. In nucleotides, the CDR3 is TGCGCCAGCAGCTTCCGCCTCGGGACTGGCGACACAGATACGCAGTATTTT. The full variable domain, completed using reference TRBV5-1 and TRBJ2-3, is KAGVTQTPRYLIKTRGQQVTLSCSPISGHRSVSWYQQTPGQGLQFLFEYFSETQRNKGNFPGRFSGRQFSNSRSEMNVSTLELGDSALYLCASSFRLGTGDTDTQYFGPGTRLTVL.

The CDR3 protein is CASSPRDRDTGELFF. The CDR3 nucleotides are TGTGCCAGCAGTCCCCGGGACAGAGACACCGGGGAGCTGTTTTTT. The chain carries TRBV27 and TRBJ2-2; 7 bases line up with TRBD1. The CDR3 runs 15 residues. Germline V gene sequence: CDR1 MNHEY, CDR2 SMNVEV (reference sequence). V lost 5 bases to trimming and J lost 3 bases; unmatched junction nucleotides: 6.